This T cell receptor beta chain was recorded in a study of blood T cell repertoires in COVID-19. Overall study: COVID-19 samples from acute and convalescent phases originated in the United States, Italy and Spain. PBMCs, B-cell-depleted T cells, or T cells provided the cDNA or gDNA that made up the material.

The junction had 0 bases not matched to a gene; V was cut back by 6 bases and J by 1 base. CDR3 length: 13 residues. The authors' processing: Researchers report that nucleated cell counts were estimated from reference gene primer amplification. Data came from immunoSEQ multiplex PCR; TCRdb stores just in-frame clones and leaves some out. V and J calls plus clone size are reproduced from that table; the DNA served to infer D and trimming. Of roughly 250,000 clones listed, approximately 83% are singletons. The receptor was derived from a man aged 50 to 60 with active or convalescent COVID-19. The chain is built from TRBV12-3 or TRBV12-4 and TRBJ2-7, with 10 bases lining up with TRBD2. Sample: peripheral blood. CDR3 sequence reads: CASRLAGSYEQYF. The CDR3 DNA reads TGTGCCAGCAGACTAGCGGGGTCCTACGAGCAGTACTTC.